The 25 T cell receptor beta chains below come from one sample, sequenced in a study of long-term antiretroviral therapy in people with HIV. The immunoSEQ assay was v3.0, run at survey level. Libraries were prepared by immunoSEQ multiplex PCR; TCRdb keeps only in-frame clonotypes and omits some of them. This sample has some 33,000 clones, with almost 85% found just once. Source: unsorted PBMCs, taken 0.6 years after starting antiretroviral therapy. These receptors all come from a man in his late teens or twenties with HIV.

The CDR3 loop reads CASSQIRSGRDTDTQYF. The CDR3 DNA sequence: TGCGCCAGCAGCCAAATCAGAAGCGGGAGGGACACAGATACGCAGTATTTT. The rearrangement joins TRBV4-3 to TRBJ2-3, with 10 bases fitting TRBD2. This CDR3 comprises 17 residues. The V segment lost 2 bases and the J segment 2 bases; nucleotides outside the gene matches: 7. Germline loops: CDR1 LGHNA, CDR2 YSLEER.

This chain uses TRBV7-9 with TRBJ1-2, with D possibly matching TRBD1 (5 bases). The length of the CDR3 is 15 residues. Germline CDR1 and CDR2: SEHNR and FQNEAQ (reference sequence). Trimming removed 1 base from V and 3 bases from J, with 12 bases in between. CDR3 sequence (DNA): TGTGCCAGCAGCTTAGACCTCGACAGTTACTATGGCTACACCTTC. Translated: CASSLDLDSYYGYTF.

The gene calls are TRBV9 and TRBJ2-2; D gene ambiguous. CDR1 and CDR2 (germline): SGDLS, YYNGEE. The CDR3 has 14 residues. With 2 bases removed from V and 7 bases from J, the gap between germline ends came to 12 bases. CDR3 in DNA: TGTGCCAGCAGCGTCCTAGATGGGAACGGGGAGCTGTTTTTT. Amino acid sequence: CASSVLDGNGELFF.

The rearrangement links TRBV7-9 to TRBJ1-1; D unresolved. CDR3 length: 13 amino acids. Trimming removed 0 bases at V and 0 bases at J, with 2 bases between. Per germline, CDR1 SEHNR and CDR2 FQNEAQ (reference sequence). The CDR3 nucleotides are TGTGCCAGCAGCTTAGCGCTGAACACTGAAGCTTTCTTT. This sequence encodes CASSLALNTEAFF.

The chain links TRBV30 to TRBJ1-2; D gene unclear. The V gene lost 3 bases and the J gene lost 8 bases, with 10 bases spanning the gap. Germline V gene lookup returns CDR1 GTSNPN and CDR2 SVGIG (reference sequence). The CDR3 loop spans 11 amino acids. The CDR3 DNA reads TGTGCCTGGAGCCGCGGAGAGGGCTACACCTTC. Protein product: CAWSRGEGYTF.

The rearrangement links TRBV10-3 to TRBJ1-3; D not certain. Trimming took off 2 bases at V and 4 bases at J, with 12 bases between the two ends. CDR1 is ENHRY, CDR2 SYGVKD, per germline. CDR3 length: 15 residues. The CDR3 DNA reads TGTGCCATCAGTGAGGAGGTAGAACCAGGAAACACCATATATTTT. This encodes CAISEEVEPGNTIYF.

The gene calls are TRBV19 and TRBJ2-7; TRBD1 aligns across 8 bases. J was trimmed by 5 bases and V by 1 base; bases with no gene match: 4. Germline V gene lookup returns CDR1 LNHDA and CDR2 SQIVND (reference sequence). The CDR3 contains 14 residues. CDR3 sequence: CASSIAGQGDEQYF. The CDR3 DNA is TGTGCCAGTAGTATAGCCGGACAGGGCGACGAGCAGTACTTC.

This chain uses TRBV28 with TRBJ2-3, with D hard to call. This CDR3 contains 14 residues. Germline values: CDR1 MDHEN, CDR2 SYDVKM. Trimming stripped 6 bases from V and 2 bases from J, with 12 bases between. CDR3: CASSSSPNTDTQYF. For the CDR3, the DNA is TGTGCCAGCAGCTCCTCGCCCAACACAGATACGCAGTATTTT.

The chain combines TRBV5-6 with TRBJ2-7; 10 nucleotides line up with TRBD2. Germline trimming cut 0 bases from V and 7 bases from J; bases unmatched to any gene: 7. The CDR3 loop spans 15 amino acids. Germline CDR1 is SGHDT and CDR2 is YYEEEE. DNA for the CDR3: TGTGCCAGCAGCTTGGGACTAGCGGGCAGGGGTGAGCAGTACTTC. Protein product: CASSLGLAGRGEQYF.

The V and J genes are TRBV7-2 and TRBJ2-7, with TRBD2 matching 11 bases. V dropped 5 bases and J dropped 6; count of bases not matched to a gene: 3. Looked up from germline, CDR1 is SGHTA and CDR2 is FQGNSA. CDR3 length: 13 amino acids. The CDR3 reads CASSLGTSGEQYF. The CDR3 DNA follows: TGTGCCAGCAGCCTTGGGACTAGCGGCGAGCAGTACTTC.

The V and J genes are TRBV5-4 and TRBJ2-5, with TRBD1 matching 8 bases. J gave up 4 bases and V 2 bases, and 1 base lay outside the gene matches. The germline V gene has CDR1 SGHNT and CDR2 YYREEE (reference sequence). CDR3 length: 13 residues. The CDR3: CASSLQGGETQYF. The CDR3 bases are TGTGCCAGCAGCTTACAGGGGGGAGAGACCCAGTACTTC.

This chain joins TRBV19 and TRBJ2-5; the D gene is possibly TRBD1 (5 bases). Per germline, CDR1 LNHDA and CDR2 SQIVND (reference sequence). This CDR3 has 17 residues. The V end was cut by 6 bases, the J end by 5 bases, with 25 bases between. CDR3 sequence reads: CASRCEGAGKVGETQYF. Here the CDR3 DNA reads TGTGCCAGTAGATGTGAAGGGGCAGGGAAGGTTGGGGAGACCCAGTACTTC.

The rearrangement joins TRBV5-6 to TRBJ2-7; D might be TRBD1 (5 bases). CDR3 length: 15 amino acids. V was clipped by 1 base and J by 7 bases, with 18 bases between them. Germline CDR1 SGHDT, CDR2 YYEEEE. The DNA for the CDR3 is TGTGCCAGCAGCTTGCAGGCAGGGCGGTTAAGAGAGCAGTACTTC. This codes for CASSLQAGRLREQYF.

This clone occurred a few times. Germline and junction disagree at one end, which may indicate a read error. V and J are TRBV14 and TRBJ2-2, with 7 bases lining up with TRBD1. Germline values: CDR1 SGHDN, CDR2 FVKESK. The CDR3 is 13 amino acids. CDR3 amino acids: CASSPEGAGGLFF. The DNA of the CDR3 is TGTGCCAGCAGCCCAGAAGGGGCAGGGGGGCTGTTTTTT.

V and J are TRBV4-3 and TRBJ1-5, with 9 nucleotides matching TRBD1. The CDR3 is 16 residues long. Germline V gene lookup returns CDR1 LGHNA and CDR2 YSLEER. Trimming removed 4 bases from V and 5 bases from J; junction bases left unmatched: 9. The CDR3 nucleotides are TGCGCCAGCAGCCGAGGGTGGGGACAGGGTTATCAGCCCCAGCATTTT. This gives the protein CASSRGWGQGYQPQHF.

V gene TRBV4-3 combines with J gene TRBJ2-3; D gene unclear. V lost 1 base and J 2 bases, leaving 10 bases between the germline ends. Germline V gene data show CDR1 as LGHNA and CDR2 as YSLEER. The CDR3 is made up of 15 amino acids. The CDR3 loop reads CASSQARIYTDTQYF. The CDR3, as DNA: TGCGCCAGCAGCCAAGCAAGGATCTACACAGATACGCAGTATTTT.

The chain links TRBV7-8 to TRBJ2-1; D is ambiguous. V lost 1 base and J 5 bases, leaving 9 bases between the germline ends. This CDR3 is built from 14 residues. The germline gives CDR1 SGHVS, CDR2 FQNEAQ. The CDR3 coding sequence is TGTGCCAGCAGCTTAGATAGGATCAACAATGAGCAGTTCTTC. Its translation: CASSLDRINNEQFF.

V is TRBV28 and J is TRBJ1-1; 8 bases are shared with TRBD1. This CDR3 is built from 14 residues. The germline V gene has CDR1 MDHEN and CDR2 SYDVKM. V lost 5 bases and J lost 2; bases outside the gene matches: 4. CDR3 sequence: CASSLDRVNTEAFF. CDR3 bases: TGTGCCAGCAGTCTGGACAGGGTCAACACTGAAGCTTTCTTT.

The chain links TRBV19 to TRBJ2-7, with D uncertain. CDR1 LNHDA and CDR2 SQIVND come from the germline V gene (reference sequence). V was cut by 4 bases and J by 2 bases, with 12 bases left in between. There are 14 residues in the CDR3. In DNA form, the CDR3 reads TGTGCCAGTAGTAAGGGTATCCCGACCTACGAGCAGTACTTC. It yields the protein CASSKGIPTYEQYF.

V gene TRBV7-2 combines with J gene TRBJ1-5; D is uncertain. This CDR3 is built from 13 residues. Germline V gene lookup returns CDR1 SGHTA and CDR2 FQGNSA. V was cut by 0 bases and J by 5 bases, with 5 bases left in between. The CDR3 sequence: CASSLAIDQPQHF. CDR3 nucleotides: TGTGCCAGCAGCTTAGCGATAGATCAGCCCCAGCATTTT.

This chain uses TRBV9 with TRBJ2-7, with TRBD2 as a possible D gene (5 bases). Germline V gene sequence: CDR1 SGDLS, CDR2 YYNGEE. The CDR3 totals 16 residues. V lost 3 bases, J lost 3 bases, and 19 bases lay in between. CDR3 sequence (DNA): TGTGCCAGCAGCGCCCGATGGAGCGGAAACCTCTACGAGCAGTACTTC. Its translation is CASSARWSGNLYEQYF.

The genes are TRBV27 and TRBJ2-1; D is uncertain. The CDR3 runs to 19 residues. V lost 6 bases and J 1 base, leaving 25 bases between the germline ends. Germline loops: CDR1 MNHEY, CDR2 SMNVEV (reference sequence). The CDR3 here is CASSVSLVRRIGSYNEQFF. The CDR3 DNA reads TGTGCCAGCAGCGTAAGCCTGGTTCGCAGGATTGGTTCCTACAATGAGCAGTTCTTC.

This chain connects TRBV10-1 to TRBJ2-7; perhaps TRBD2 as D (5 bases). This CDR3 region has 14 residues. Trimming stripped 0 bases from V and 5 bases from J, with 11 bases between. Germline assignment: CDR1 WNHNN and CDR2 SYGVQD (reference sequence). This CDR3 reads CASSESGVGNEQYF. DNA of the CDR3: TGCGCCAGCAGTGAGTCCGGGGTTGGGAACGAGCAGTACTTC.

In this sample, this clone turned up once. The CDR3 loop reads CASSTTEGTDTQYF. The DNA of the CDR3 is TGTGCCAGCAGCACGACTGAGGGCACAGATACGCAGTATTTT. The chain couples TRBV9 to TRBJ2-3, with D hard to call. The CDR3 covers 14 residues. Germline V lookup: CDR1 SGDLS, CDR2 YYNGEE. Trimming took off 4 bases at V and 1 base at J, with 10 bases between the two ends.

The chain combines TRBV7-2 with TRBJ1-4; possible D gene TRBD1, 5 bases. This CDR3 has 15 residues. Trimming stripped 1 base from V and 4 bases from J, with 10 bases between. From germline, CDR1 is SGHTA and CDR2 FQGNSA. In nucleotides, the CDR3 is TGTGCCAGCAGCTTAGTTGGGGGTCTTAATGAAAAACTGTTTTTT. It encodes CASSLVGGLNEKLFF.